The 10 T cell receptor beta chains in this list originate from one sample, sequenced in a study of identifying expanded T cells in peripheral blood. Generated by immunoSEQ multiplex PCR, the TCRdb table keeps only in-frame clones and is missing some. Of around 57,000 clones listed, about 89% are singletons. The sample comprised blood. These receptors were collected from a person aged 18-70 years in good health.

This clone was counted between two and nine times. The CDR3 spells CASYRGRGGELFF. CDR3 nucleotide sequence: TGTGCCAGCTACCGGGGGCGAGGCGGGGAGCTGTTTTTT. The rearrangement uses TRBV2 and TRBJ2-2; D possibly uses TRBD1 or TRBD2 (6 bases each). Germline lookup yields CDR1 SNHLY and CDR2 FYNNEI. V was pared by 8 bases and J by 7 bases, with 14 bases between. The CDR3 consists of 13 residues.

CDR3 bases: TGCGCCAGCAGCCCGGGACTAGCGGGGGGATACAATGAGCAGTTCTTC. Translated: CASSPGLAGGYNEQFF. J is TRBJ2-1 and V is TRBV5-1; TRBD2 matches at 15 bases. Germline V gives CDR1 SGHRS, CDR2 YFSETQ. CDR3 length: 16 amino acids. The ends lost 4 bases at V and 4 bases at J; junction bases unmatched: 3.

The J gene is TRBJ2-2, the V gene TRBV6-1, with 8 bases identical to TRBD1. V trimming: 3 bases; J trimming: 1 base; junction bases outside the gene matches: 7. The CDR3 is 17 residues long. From germline, CDR1 is MNHNS and CDR2 SASEGT. CDR3 sequence (DNA): TGTGCCAGCAGTGAGCACCCCAGGGGGCAGAACACCGGGGAGCTGTTTTTT. Translation: CASSEHPRGQNTGELFF.

The chain carries TRBV4-1 and TRBJ2-7, with D unresolved. The V gene's germline CDR1 is MGHRA and CDR2 YSYEKL. Trimming took off 0 bases at V and 9 bases at J, with 9 bases between the two ends. There are 12 residues in the CDR3. In DNA, the CDR3 is TGCGCCAGCAGCCAAGATGCGAATCGGCAGTACTTC. This codes for CASSQDANRQYF.

The rearrangement uses TRBV29-1 and TRBJ1-4; 12 bases agree with TRBD1. V lost 6 bases to trimming and J lost 7 bases; unmatched junction nucleotides: 3. CDR1 is SQVTM, CDR2 ANQGSEA, per germline. The CDR3 runs to 13 residues. CDR3 loop: CSVPGQGAEKLFF. The CDR3 nucleotides are TGCAGCGTGCCGGGACAGGGGGCTGAAAAACTGTTTTTT.

This chain uses TRBV7-3 with TRBJ1-1; the D is unclear. Germline values: CDR1 SGHTA, CDR2 FQGTGA. The CDR3 extends over 13 amino acids. The germline V and J ends were trimmed by 2 bases and 11 bases, with 15 bases remaining between them. CDR3 sequence (DNA): TGTGCCAGCAGCTTAGACTCTCGTCGAGGGGCTTTCTTT. Translation gives CASSLDSRRGAFF.

The V call is TRBV27, the J call TRBJ1-2; TRBD1 might be the D (6 bases). There are 13 residues in the CDR3. V was shortened by 5 bases and J by 3 bases, with 10 bases between the two germline ends. Per germline, CDR1 MNHEY and CDR2 SMNVEV (reference sequence). DNA for the CDR3: TGTGCCAGCAGTCGACAGGAGGACTATGGCTACACCTTC. This gives the protein CASSRQEDYGYTF.

The gene calls are TRBV4-3 and TRBJ2-2, with 9 bases identical to TRBD2. V was pared by 4 bases and J by 5 bases, with 11 bases of the junction left unmatched. Germline V lookup: CDR1 LGHNA, CDR2 YSLEER. This CDR3 has 17 residues. CDR3 coding DNA: TGCGCCAGCAGCCGTCACATTAGCGGGAGCGGGACCGGGGAGCTGTTTTTT. Encoded protein: CASSRHISGSGTGELFF.

V is TRBV5-1 and J is TRBJ2-7, with TRBD1 matching over 7 bases. The CDR3 loop spans 15 amino acids. Germline assignment: CDR1 SGHRS and CDR2 YFSETQ. The J segment lost 5 bases and the V segment lost 0 bases, leaving 8 bases of the junction unmatched. CDR3 DNA: TGCGCCAGCAGCTTGGTTCTAGGACAGGCGGACGAGCAGTACTTC. Translating it yields CASSLVLGQADEQYF.

The V call is TRBV9, the J call TRBJ1-1; D not certain. The CDR3 is 13 amino acids. V lost 0 bases and J lost 5, with 8 bases in between. CDR1 and CDR2 (germline): SGDLS, YYNGEE. The CDR3, as DNA: TGTGCCAGCAGCGTAGGAGTTAGGACTGAAGCTTTCTTT. Translating it yields CASSVGVRTEAFF.